The 6 T cell receptor beta chains below come from one sample, sequenced in a study of blood T cell repertoires in COVID-19. Profiled with immunoSEQ multiplex PCR; TCRdb holds only in-frame clones, not every one. Counted here are approximately 220,000 clones, 80% to 90% occurring once; the ten biggest clones make up 4.8%. What was sequenced was PBMCs or T cells enriched from blood (not recorded which). Source of these receptors: a woman in her forties or fifties who had been exposed to COVID-19.

This clone has just a few counts. The gene calls are TRBV6-1 and TRBJ1-1; TRBD1 aligns across 7 bases. Germline V gene sequence: CDR1 MNHNS, CDR2 SASEGT. After removal of 2 bases from V and 11 bases from J, the junction contained 11 bases not matched to a gene. The CDR3 consists of 14 residues. CDR3 amino acids: CASSESTQGTPAFF. The CDR3 DNA is TGTGCCAGCAGTGAATCAACACAGGGGACGCCGGCTTTCTTT.

The gene calls are TRBV10-3 and TRBJ2-5, with 7 bases matching TRBD2. The CDR3 covers 13 residues. Germline values: CDR1 ENHRY, CDR2 SYGVKD. Unmatched junction bases numbered 10, after V lost 10 bases and J lost 5 bases. DNA for the CDR3: TGTGCCACCTGGGGGGGAGGAGGGGAGACCCAGTACTTC. It yields the protein CATWGGGGETQYF.

This clone has just one count. The chain couples TRBV5-4 to TRBJ2-3; 10 bases map to TRBD1. Trimming took 9 bases from V and 2 from J; bases not matched to a gene: 9. Looked up from germline, CDR1 is SGHNT and CDR2 is YYREEE (reference sequence). The CDR3 covers 15 residues. The CDR3 DNA reads as TGTGCCATCACCGCTAGACAGGGGGCCACAGATACGCAGTATTTT. Protein product: CAITARQGATDTQYF.

The V call is TRBV6-1, the J call TRBJ1-2, with D possibly TRBD1 on 6 matching bases. Trimming shortened V by 1 base and J by 8 bases, and 8 bases separated the two germline ends. Germline V gives CDR1 MNHNS, CDR2 SASEGT. CDR3 size: 12 residues. The CDR3 is CASSEGTVGYTF. CDR3 in DNA: TGTGCCAGCAGTGAAGGGACAGTAGGCTACACCTTC.

The chain is built from TRBV19 and TRBJ2-6; D not certain. Germline V gives CDR1 LNHDA, CDR2 SQIVND (reference sequence). With 5 bases removed from V and 3 bases from J, the gap between germline ends came to 14 bases. The CDR3 has 16 amino acids. The CDR3 loop reads CASSVLSLGGANVLTF. The CDR3 bases are TGTGCCAGTAGTGTGTTATCCCTAGGTGGGGCCAACGTCCTGACTTTC.

This chain joins TRBV3-1 (or the pseudogene TRBV3-2) and TRBJ1-5; 8 positions agree with TRBD1. J gave up 4 bases and V 1 base, and 6 bases lay outside the gene matches. The germline V gene encodes CDR1 LGHDT and CDR2 YNNKEL (reference sequence). CDR3 length: 16 amino acids. The CDR3 DNA follows: TGTGCCAGCAGCCAAGGGGGGACAGGTCCTAATCAGCCCCAGCATTTT. The encoded protein is CASSQGGTGPNQPQHF.